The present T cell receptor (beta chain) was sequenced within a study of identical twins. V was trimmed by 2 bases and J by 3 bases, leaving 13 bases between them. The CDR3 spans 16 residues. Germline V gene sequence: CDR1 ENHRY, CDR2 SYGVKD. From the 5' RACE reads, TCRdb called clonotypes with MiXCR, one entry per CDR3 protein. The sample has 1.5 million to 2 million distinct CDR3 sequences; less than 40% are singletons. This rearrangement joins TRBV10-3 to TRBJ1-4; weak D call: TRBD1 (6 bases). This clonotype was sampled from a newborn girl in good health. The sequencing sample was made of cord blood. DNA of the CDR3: TGTGCCATCAGTGAGACCCGGACAGCCCCTAATGAAAAACTGTTTTTT. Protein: CAISETRTAPNEKLFF.